Listed below are T cell receptor beta chains from one sample, sequenced in a study of PD-L1 blockade in urothelial cancer. Libraries were prepared by immunoSEQ multiplex PCR; TCRdb keeps only in-frame clonotypes and omits some of them. Of 66,000 or so clones in the sample, roughly 90% were seen once. Specimen: PBMCs, collected around atezolizumab (anti-PD-L1) treatment. Every receptor here comes from a man in his sixties with urothelial cancer. Both conserved end residues are part of each CDR3. A D gene is named only where the DNA matches it firmly. A clone size is listed for some rows: how often the clone was seen (once, few, many), or a class if it is expanded.

J: TRBJ2-1; size: -; V: TRBV2; D: -; DNA: TGTGCCAGCAACCCTGCCCGGGACTCCTACAATGAGCAGTTCTTC; CDR3: CASNPARDSYNEQFF
J: TRBJ2-3; size: -; V: TRBV4-3; D: TRBD2; DNA: TGCGCCAGCAGCTGGGCGGGAGTGGGAGCAGATACGCAGTATTTT; CDR3: CASSWAGVGADTQYF
J: TRBJ1-6; size: few; V: TRBV6-5; D: -; DNA: TGTGCCAGCAGTTACGAACGGGAACGAACGAATTCACCCCTCCACTTT; CDR3: CASSYERERTNSPLHF
J: TRBJ1-1; size: -; V: TRBV7-3; D: -; DNA: TGTGCCAGCAGCTTAGGGGGGGTCAACACTGAAGCTTTCTTT; CDR3: CASSLGGVNTEAFF
J: TRBJ2-3; size: -; V: TRBV11-2; D: -; DNA: TGTGCCAGCAGCTTGGGGTCGGGGAATACGCAGTATTTT; CDR3: CASSLGSGNTQYF
J: TRBJ2-3; size: -; V: TRBV18; D: TRBD1; DNA: TGTGCCAGCTCCTGGACAGGAAGCACAGATACGCAGTATTTT; CDR3: CASSWTGSTDTQYF
J: TRBJ2-7; size: few; V: TRBV9; D: -; DNA: TGTGCCAGCAGCGTAGAGGTAGGGGGATACGAGCAGTACTTC; CDR3: CASSVEVGGYEQYF
J: TRBJ1-2; size: -; V: TRBV5-1; D: TRBD1; DNA: TGCGCCAGCAGCTTGGGGGACAGGGCTAACTATGGCTACACCTTC; CDR3: CASSLGDRANYGYTF
J: TRBJ2-7; size: -; V: TRBV28; D: -; DNA: TGTGCCAGCAAGGTTATTAGCGGAACCTACGAGCAGTACTTC; CDR3: CASKVISGTYEQYF
J: TRBJ2-7; size: -; V: TRBV4-2; D: -; DNA: TGTGCCAGCAGTAAGACAGAATCCTACGAGCAGTACTTC; CDR3: CASSKTESYEQYF
J: TRBJ1-5; size: -; V: TRBV2; D: TRBD1; DNA: TGTGCCAGCAGTGGACAGGGGGCGGGTCAGCCCCAGCATTTT; CDR3: CASSGQGAGQPQHF
J: TRBJ1-3; size: -; V: TRBV9; D: TRBD1; DNA: TGTGCCAGCAGCGTAGCAGGGGGGGGAAACACCATATATTTT; CDR3: CASSVAGGGNTIYF
J: TRBJ2-6; size: -; V: TRBV11-2; D: -; DNA: TGTGCCAGCAGCTTACCGAGTCCTTCTGGGGCCAACGTCCTGACTTTC; CDR3: CASSLPSPSGANVLTF
J: TRBJ1-5; size: -; V: TRBV27; D: -; DNA: TGTGCCAGCAGCTCTCCGCCGGAGGCCCAGCCCCAGCATTTT; CDR3: CASSSPPEAQPQHF
J: TRBJ1-5; size: -; V: TRBV7-8; D: -; DNA: TGTGCCAGCAGCCTTGGCTTAACAAGCAATCAGCCCCAGCATTTT; CDR3: CASSLGLTSNQPQHF
J: TRBJ2-1; size: -; V: TRBV25-1; D: TRBD1; DNA: TGTGCCAGCAGCGCCCCGGGGACAGGGGGCGATGAGCAGTTCTTC; CDR3: CASSAPGTGGDEQFF
J: TRBJ2-3; size: -; V: TRBV5-8; D: TRBD1; DNA: TGTGCCAGCAGCTTGGCTCCAACTTTCCCGGGACAGAAGTATTTT; CDR3: CASSLAPTFPGQKYF
J: TRBJ2-3; size: once; V: TRBV6-4; D: -; DNA: TGTGCCAGCAGTGAATGGGGAGGTGGCTCAGATACGCAGTATTTT; CDR3: CASSEWGGGSDTQYF
J: TRBJ1-1; size: -; V: TRBV5-1; D: -; DNA: TGCGCCAGCAGCTTGGCGGGGGTAACTGAAGCTTTCTTT; CDR3: CASSLAGVTEAFF
J: TRBJ2-1; size: -; V: TRBV5-1; D: TRBD2; DNA: TGCGCCAGCAGCATGACTAGCGGGGGGGTAAATGAGCAGTTCTTC; CDR3: CASSMTSGGVNEQFF
J: TRBJ2-7; size: -; V: TRBV11-2; D: TRBD2; DNA: TGTGCCAGCAGCCCTAGCGGGACCCCTGGGGAGCAGTACTTC; CDR3: CASSPSGTPGEQYF
J: TRBJ2-5; size: -; V: TRBV5-6; D: TRBD2; DNA: TGTGCCAGCAGCTACGGACTAGCCCGTGAGACCCAGTACTTC; CDR3: CASSYGLARETQYF
J: TRBJ2-7; size: -; V: TRBV7-2; D: TRBD1; DNA: TGTGCCAGCAGCCCGAGGACAGGCTACGAGCAGTACTTC; CDR3: CASSPRTGYEQYF
J: TRBJ1-6; size: -; V: TRBV5-8; D: -; DNA: TGTGCCAGCAGCCTAATGACCCAAGCGAGCTCCTATAATTCACCCCTCCACTTT; CDR3: CASSLMTQASSYNSPLHF
J: TRBJ2-7; size: -; V: TRBV11-3; D: -; DNA: TGTGCCAGCAGCTACGTCCACAGGGCCTACGAGCAGTACTTC; CDR3: CASSYVHRAYEQYF
J: TRBJ2-2; size: -; V: TRBV4-1; D: TRBD2; DNA: TGCGCCAGCAGCCAAGAGGGCGGGAGGGTTACCGGGGAGCTGTTTTTT; CDR3: CASSQEGGRVTGELFF
J: TRBJ2-7; size: -; V: TRBV2; D: -; DNA: TGTGCCAGCATGGGCAGCTCCTACGAGCAGTACTTC; CDR3: CASMGSSYEQYF
J: TRBJ2-2; size: -; V: TRBV14; D: -; DNA: TGTGCCAGCAGTCAAACAGGGTCCCCCGGGGAGCTGTTTTTT; CDR3: CASSQTGSPGELFF
J: TRBJ2-7; size: few; V: TRBV5-1; D: TRBD1; DNA: TGCGCCAGCAGCCTCTGGACAGGGTCCACGGAGCAGTACTTC; CDR3: CASSLWTGSTEQYF
J: TRBJ1-1; size: -; V: TRBV29-1; D: -; DNA: TGCAGCGTTGGGCATGGAGACACTGAAGCTTTCTTT; CDR3: CSVGHGDTEAFF
J: TRBJ2-2; size: -; V: TRBV19; D: -; DNA: TGTGCCAGTAGCGGGCCCCAGGGTTCGGTCGGGGAGCTGTTTTTT; CDR3: CASSGPQGSVGELFF
J: TRBJ2-5; size: -; V: TRBV13; D: TRBD2; DNA: TGTGCCAGCAGTTCTAGTCCACCGGAGGCCCAGCTTAGCGGGGGAGGGCAAGAGACCCAGTACTTC; CDR3: CASSSSPPEAQLSGGGQETQYF
J: TRBJ1-1; size: -; V: TRBV11-2; D: -; DNA: TGTGCCAGCAGCCACAGGGCGGAGAACACTGAAGCTTTCTTT; CDR3: CASSHRAENTEAFF
J: TRBJ2-7; size: -; V: TRBV7-8; D: TRBD1; DNA: TGTGCCAGCAGCTCCCACGGGACAGGGCTCTACGAGCAGTACTTC; CDR3: CASSSHGTGLYEQYF
J: TRBJ2-7; size: -; V: TRBV29-1; D: -; DNA: TGCAGCGTTGAATGGCCGGGTGCCTACGAGCAGTACTTC; CDR3: CSVEWPGAYEQYF
J: TRBJ2-5; size: -; V: TRBV18; D: -; DNA: TGTGCCAGCTCACCAGAGCGGACCCAGTACTTC; CDR3: CASSPERTQYF
J: TRBJ2-7; size: -; V: TRBV5-8; D: -; DNA: TGTGCCAGCAGCCTTACATACGAGCAGTACTTC; CDR3: CASSLTYEQYF
J: TRBJ1-3; size: -; V: TRBV5-1; D: -; DNA: TGCGCCAGCAGCTTGGATCCCAGGGCTACAGGAAACACCATATATTTT; CDR3: CASSLDPRATGNTIYF
J: TRBJ2-5; size: -; V: TRBV6-5; D: -; DNA: TGTGCCACATCACGCCCGTACGAGGCCCAGTACTTC; CDR3: CATSRPYEAQYF
J: TRBJ1-3; size: -; V: TRBV6-5; D: -; DNA: TGTGCCAGCAGTTACGCGGTCTCTGGAAACACCATATATTTT; CDR3: CASSYAVSGNTIYF
J: TRBJ2-7; size: -; V: TRBV6-1; D: -; DNA: TGTGCCAGCAAATTAGGGGTGTCCCTCGGGTACGAGCAGTACTTC; CDR3: CASKLGVSLGYEQYF
J: TRBJ2-7; size: -; V: TRBV6-5; D: -; DNA: TGTGCCAGCAGACACAGGGTATCGTACGAGCAGTACTTC; CDR3: CASRHRVSYEQYF
J: TRBJ1-2; size: few; V: TRBV30; D: -; DNA: TGTGCCTGGAGCGATGGCTACACCTTC; CDR3: CAWSDGYTF
J: TRBJ1-2; size: -; V: TRBV30; D: -; DNA: TGTGCCTGGAGTAAAAGCTCTAACTATGGCTACACCTTC; CDR3: CAWSKSSNYGYTF
J: TRBJ1-5; size: -; V: TRBV7-9; D: -; DNA: TGTGCCAGCAGCTTACAGGCTAGGGGCCCCCAGCATTTT; CDR3: CASSLQARGPQHF
J: TRBJ2-7; size: -; V: TRBV27; D: -; DNA: TGTGCCAGCAGTGAGGAAAAGATTGGAGCATCCTACGAGCAGTACTTC; CDR3: CASSEEKIGASYEQYF
J: TRBJ2-3; size: -; V: TRBV7-2; D: -; DNA: TGTGCCAGCAGCTTCAGTCGGGGTCACACAGATACGCAGTATTTT; CDR3: CASSFSRGHTDTQYF
J: TRBJ1-5; size: -; V: TRBV6-1; D: TRBD1; DNA: TGTGCCAGCAGTGAATTGGGCCCGACAGGGAGTCAGCCCCAGCATTTT; CDR3: CASSELGPTGSQPQHF
J: TRBJ2-7; size: -; V: TRBV7-3; D: TRBD2; DNA: TGTGCCAGCAGCTTAGCGGGAGCTCGCGAGCAGTACTTC; CDR3: CASSLAGAREQYF
J: TRBJ1-5; size: -; V: TRBV10-1; D: -; DNA: TGCGCCAGCAGTGACTCCAGGCTGGTAGGACATAGCAATCAGCCCCAGCATTTT; CDR3: CASSDSRLVGHSNQPQHF